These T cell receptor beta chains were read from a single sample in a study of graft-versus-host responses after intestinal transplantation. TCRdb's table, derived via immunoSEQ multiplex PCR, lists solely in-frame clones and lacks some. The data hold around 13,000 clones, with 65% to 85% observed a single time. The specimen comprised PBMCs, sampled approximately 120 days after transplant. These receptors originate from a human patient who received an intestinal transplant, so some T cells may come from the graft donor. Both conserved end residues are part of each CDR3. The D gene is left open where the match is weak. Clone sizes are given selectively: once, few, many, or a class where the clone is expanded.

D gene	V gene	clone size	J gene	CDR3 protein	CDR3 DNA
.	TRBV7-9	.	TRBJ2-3	CASSLAHGGAGTDTQYF	TGTGCCAGCAGCTTAGCCCACGGGGGTGCGGGCACAGATACGCAGTATTTT
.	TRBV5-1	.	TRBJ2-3	CASSLASSRGDTQYF	TGCGCCAGCAGCTTGGCCTCATCTAGGGGCGATACGCAGTATTTT
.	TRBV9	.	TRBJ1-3	CASSPAGSGNTIYF	TGTGCCAGCAGCCCGGCCGGCTCTGGAAACACCATATATTTT
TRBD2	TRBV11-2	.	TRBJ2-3	CASSLGEGVASTDTQYF	TGTGCCAGCAGCTTAGGGGAGGGAGTGGCTAGCACAGATACGCAGTATTTT
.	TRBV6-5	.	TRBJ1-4	CASSPVGTDEKLFF	TGTGCCAGCAGCCCTGTGGGGACGGATGAAAAACTGTTTTTT
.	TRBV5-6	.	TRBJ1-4	CASSWITEDRKLFF	TGTGCCAGCAGCTGGATAACGGAGGACAGAAAACTGTTTTTT
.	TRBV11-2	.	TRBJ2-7	CASRQTDLFSYEQYF	TGTGCCAGCAGGCAGACAGACCTTTTCTCCTACGAGCAGTACTTC
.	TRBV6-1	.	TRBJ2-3	CASSEGTSLLGQYF	TGTGCCAGCAGTGAAGGGACATCTCTCTTGGGGCAGTATTTT
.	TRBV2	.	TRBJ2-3	CASLQGWERTDTQYF	TGTGCCAGCCTCCAAGGGTGGGAGCGGACAGATACGCAGTATTTT
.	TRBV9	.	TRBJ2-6	CASSEVSGANVLTF	TGTGCCAGCAGCGAAGTCTCTGGGGCCAACGTCCTGACTTTC
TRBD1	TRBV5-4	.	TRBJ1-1	CASSTGTAEAFF	TGTGCCAGCAGCACCGGGACAGCTGAAGCTTTCTTT
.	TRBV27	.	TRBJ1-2	CASSFGSRGYGYTF	TGTGCCAGCAGTTTTGGGAGCAGGGGCTATGGCTACACCTTC
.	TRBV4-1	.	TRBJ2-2	CASSQGQGGQGTEELFF	TGCGCCAGCAGCCAAGGGCAAGGGGGGCAGGGCACCGAGGAGCTGTTTTTT
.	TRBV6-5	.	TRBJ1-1	CASSPLGPGEAFF	TGTGCCAGCAGCCCCTTGGGGCCGGGTGAAGCTTTCTTT
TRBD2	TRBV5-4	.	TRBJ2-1	CASSPIAGLRNNEQFF	TGTGCCAGCAGTCCAATAGCGGGTCTCAGGAACAATGAGCAGTTCTTC
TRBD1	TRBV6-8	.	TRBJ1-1	CASSQTQGITEAFF	TGTGCCAGCAGCCAAACACAGGGGATCACTGAAGCTTTCTTT
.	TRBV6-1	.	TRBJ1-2	CASKVSREGYGYTF	TGTGCCAGCAAAGTATCAAGGGAGGGGTATGGCTACACCTTC
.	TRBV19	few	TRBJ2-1	CASSKGSYNEQFF	TGTGCCAGTAGTAAGGGGTCTTACAATGAGCAGTTCTTC
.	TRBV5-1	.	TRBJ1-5	CASSLAGGNQPQHF	TGCGCCAGCAGCTTGGCAGGGGGCAATCAGCCCCAGCATTTT
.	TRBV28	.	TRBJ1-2	CASSSDPATDPGGYTF	TGTGCCAGCAGTTCAGACCCGGCCACGGATCCCGGGGGCTACACCTTC
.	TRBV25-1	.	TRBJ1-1	CASSELLLGRDTEAFF	TGTGCCAGCAGTGAACTGCTGCTGGGGCGCGACACTGAAGCTTTCTTT
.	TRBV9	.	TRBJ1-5	CASSVGNGQGNQPQHF	TGTGCCAGCAGCGTAGGTAACGGACAAGGCAATCAGCCCCAGCATTTT
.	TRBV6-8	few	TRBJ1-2	CASSYRDNYGYTF	TGTGCCAGCAGTTACAGGGATAACTATGGCTACACCTTC
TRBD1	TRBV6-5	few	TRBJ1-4	CASSDREYEKLFF	TGTGCCAGCAGCGACAGGGAATATGAAAAACTGTTTTTT
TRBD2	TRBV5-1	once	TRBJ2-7	CASSLTSGAYEQYF	TGCGCCAGCAGCTTGACTAGCGGGGCCTACGAGCAGTACTTC
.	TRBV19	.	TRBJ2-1	CASSFRARGDEQFF	TGTGCCAGTAGTTTCCGGGCCCGAGGCGATGAGCAGTTCTTC
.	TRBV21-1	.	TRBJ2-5	CASSKPLAGVVETQYF	TGTGCCAGCAGCAAACCCCTAGCGGGAGTTGTGGAGACCCAGTACTTC
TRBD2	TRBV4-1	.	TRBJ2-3	CASSQERGGRATPAYHTQYF	TGCGCCAGCAGCCAAGAGCGCGGCGGGAGGGCCACCCCAGCGTACCATACGCAGTATTTT
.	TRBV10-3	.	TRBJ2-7	CAISEAGIPGEQYF	TGTGCCATCAGTGAGGCCGGGATCCCCGGCGAGCAGTACTTC
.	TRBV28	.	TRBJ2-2	CATSGPNTGELFF	TGTGCCACCTCAGGGCCGAACACCGGGGAGCTGTTTTTT
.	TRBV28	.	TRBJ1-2	CAGTVYGYTF	TGTGCCGGGACGGTCTATGGCTACACCTTC
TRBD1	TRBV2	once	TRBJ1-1	CASSYGQGVVTEAFF	TGTGCCAGCAGTTATGGACAGGGCGTTGTCACTGAAGCTTTCTTT
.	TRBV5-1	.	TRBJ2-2	CASSQYSGALPGELFF	TGCGCCAGCAGCCAGTATAGCGGAGCCCTCCCCGGGGAGCTGTTTTTT
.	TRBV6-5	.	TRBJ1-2	CASSYSVLGLQGYTF	TGTGCCAGCAGTTACTCCGTCCTGGGCCTTCAGGGCTACACCTTC
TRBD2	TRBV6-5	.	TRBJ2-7	CASSYLVASGRYEQYF	TGTGCCAGCAGTTACCTTGTGGCTAGCGGGAGGTACGAGCAGTACTTC
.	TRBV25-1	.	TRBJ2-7	CASSASGPEQYF	TGTGCCAGCAGTGCCAGCGGACCCGAGCAGTACTTC
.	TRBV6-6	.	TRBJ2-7	CASSYFRNFNYEQYF	TGTGCCAGCAGTTATTTCCGGAATTTTAACTACGAGCAGTACTTC
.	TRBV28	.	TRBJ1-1	CASGLGQNTEAFF	TGTGCCAGCGGTCTGGGGCAGAACACTGAAGCTTTCTTT
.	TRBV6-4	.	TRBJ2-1	CASSDGLSYNEQFF	TGTGCCAGCAGTGACGGACTCTCCTACAATGAGCAGTTCTTC
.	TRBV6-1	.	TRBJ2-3	CASSLLVSTDTQYF	TGTGCCAGCAGTCTCCTAGTATCCACAGATACGCAGTATTTT
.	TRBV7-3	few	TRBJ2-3	CASPPPAGRSTDTQYF	TGTGCCAGCCCCCCCCCGGCGGGGCGGTCCACAGATACGCAGTATTTT
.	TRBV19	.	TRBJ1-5	CASSIRSGNQPRHF	TGTGCCAGTAGTATCCGGTCAGGAAATCAGCCCCGGCACTTT
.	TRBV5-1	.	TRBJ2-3	CASSVKGTDTQYF	TGCGCCAGCAGCGTAAAAGGCACAGATACGCAGTATTTT
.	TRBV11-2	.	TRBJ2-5	CASSFDWETQYF	TGTGCCAGCAGCTTTGATTGGGAGACCCAGTACTTC
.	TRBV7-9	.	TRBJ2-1	CASSLGGPSYNEQFF	TGTGCCAGCAGCTTGGGCGGGCCATCCTACAATGAGCAGTTCTTC
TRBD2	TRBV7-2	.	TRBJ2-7	CASSMTSGGAYEQYF	TGTGCCAGCAGCATGACTAGCGGGGGGGCCTACGAGCAGTACTTC